One sample yielded the 15 T cell receptor beta chains listed below, sequenced in a study of T-cell memory formation after mild COVID-19 (dated by TCRdb to about 2021). The library was built by means of 5' RACE. The sequencer listed for this sample is Illumina NovaSeq 6000. Clones were called with MiXCR by TCRdb after fastp trimmed the public reads at Q25, and only in-frame beta chains were retained. Rows are combined by CDR3 protein, so each entry shows the most common genes and DNA. The table for this sample lists a few hundred thousand distinct CDR3 sequences; 7.5% to 10% of them were counted only once. The leading ten clones occupy approximately 20% of the sample. Sequencing input: PBMCs or a T cell subset sorted from them (not recorded which). The receptors shown here come from a man younger than 30 who had mild COVID-19 (a few samples of this study predate the infection). The sample titles of this study are shuffled in the database, so cell type and time point are left out; the donor was told from shared clones.

V and J are TRBV6-2 or TRBV6-3 and TRBJ2-1; 8 bases line up with TRBD2. There are 16 residues in the CDR3. V shed 5 bases, J shed 4 bases, and the junction held 10 bases outside the gene matches. Germline V gene data show CDR1 as MNHEY and CDR2 as SVGEGT. The chain's CDR3 is CASSEVQAGEYNEQFF. CDR3 sequence (DNA): TGTGCCAGCAGTGAGGTTCAAGCGGGGGAGTACAATGAGCAGTTCTTC.

This clonotype was picked up many times. The rearrangement uses TRBV12-3 or TRBV12-4 and TRBJ1-6, with D maybe TRBD1 (5 bases). This CDR3 contains 14 residues. The V gene lost 4 bases and the J gene lost 5 bases, with 9 bases spanning the gap. The CDR3 sequence is CASSYQGNNSPLHF. In DNA, the CDR3 is TGTGCCAGCAGTTACCAGGGCAATAATTCACCCCTCCACTTT.

The chain links TRBV29-1 to TRBJ2-7; TRBD1 agrees at 8 bases. Trimming at V came to 6 bases and at J to 3 bases, leaving 4 bases not matched to a gene. This CDR3 spans 12 amino acids. Per the germline V gene, CDR1 is SQVTM and CDR2 is ANQGSEA. In DNA, the CDR3 is TGCAGCGTGGTCGGACAGGGCTACGAGCAGTACTTC. This sequence encodes CSVVGQGYEQYF.

There are a few counts of this clonotype. The chain uses TRBV5-1 and TRBJ2-4; perhaps TRBD2 as D (6 bases). The germline V and J ends were trimmed by 3 bases and 8 bases, with 18 bases remaining between them. Germline lookup yields CDR1 SGHRS and CDR2 YFSETQ. The CDR3 sequence is 15 residues long. CDR3 loop: CASSSLSGPGDIQYF. The CDR3 bases are TGCGCCAGCAGCTCCCTTAGCGGCCCCGGGGACATTCAGTACTTC.

This chain joins TRBV11-2 and TRBJ2-3; 14 bases line up with TRBD2. This CDR3 has 18 amino acids. Germline CDR1 is SGHAT and CDR2 is FQNNGV. J gave up 6 bases and V 3 bases, and 11 bases lay outside the gene matches. CDR3 nucleotides: TGTGCCAGCAGCTTCGACCGGACTAGCGGGGGGCCATGGGATACGCAGTATTTT. As protein: CASSFDRTSGGPWDTQYF. Filled out from reference TRBV11-2 and TRBJ2-3, the complete variable domain reads EAGVAQSPRYKIIEKRQSVAFWCNPISGHATLYWYQQILGQGPKLLIQFQNNGVVDDSQLPKDRFSAERLKGVDSTLKIQPAKLEDSAVYLCASSFDRTSGGPWDTQYFGPGTRLTVL.

J is TRBJ2-1 and V is TRBV7-2, with 12 bases identical to TRBD2. The CDR3 runs 16 residues. Germline trimming cut 3 bases from V and 4 bases from J; bases unmatched to any gene: 4. Germline V CDR1 and CDR2: SGHTA, FQGNSA. The CDR3 loop is CASSLRGLAGYNEQFF. In DNA form, the CDR3 reads TGTGCCAGCAGCTTGCGGGGACTAGCGGGTTACAATGAGCAGTTCTTC. The complete variable domain, with remaining parts taken from reference TRBV7-2 and TRBJ2-1, reads GAGVSQSPSNKVTEKGKDVELRCDPISGHTALYWYRQSLGQGLEFLIYFQGNSAPDKSGLPSDRFSAERTGGSVSTLTIQRTQQEDSAVYLCASSLRGLAGYNEQFFGPGTRLTVL.

There are a few counts of this clonotype. This sequence joins TRBV6-2 or TRBV6-3 and TRBJ2-2; no clear D gene. Per the germline V gene, CDR1 is MNHEY and CDR2 is SVGEGT. CDR3 length: 12 amino acids. Between the trimmed V and J ends, which lost 9 bases and 6 bases, there was a span of 11 bases. The CDR3 DNA follows: TGTGCCAGTAAAAGAACGGCCGGGGAGCTGTTTTTT. Encoded protein: CASKRTAGELFF.

A few counts support this clonotype. This sequence joins TRBV5-4 and TRBJ2-5; 7 bases align to TRBD2. V shed 4 bases, J shed 3 bases, and the junction held 6 bases outside the gene matches. The germline V gene has CDR1 SGHNT and CDR2 YYREEE (reference sequence). The CDR3 has 14 residues. DNA for the CDR3: TGTGCCAGCAGCATCCGGGACTACGAAGAGACCCAGTACTTC. This encodes CASSIRDYEETQYF.

This clonotype was counted only a few times. This chain connects TRBV12-3 or TRBV12-4 to TRBJ2-7; no clear D gene. The length of the CDR3 is 15 residues. Trimming pared 5 bases from V and 2 bases from J, leaving 16 bases between. The CDR3 bases are TGTGCCAGCAGTCGGGCTCCCGCGACAACCTACGAGCAGTACTTC. Its translation: CASSRAPATTYEQYF.

This clonotype has ten or more counts. V and J are TRBV5-1 and TRBJ2-2, with D perhaps TRBD1 (6 bases). Germline CDR1 is SGHRS and CDR2 is YFSETQ. Trimming removed 0 bases from V and 4 bases from J, with 13 bases in between. The CDR3 totals 16 residues. The CDR3 DNA reads as TGCGCCAGCAGCTTGGAAGCGGACAGACTCACCGGGGAGCTGTTTTTT. This sequence encodes CASSLEADRLTGELFF.

This clonotype was observed a handful of times. This rearrangement joins TRBV5-1 to TRBJ2-7; D gene ambiguous. The CDR3 totals 14 residues. Germline values: CDR1 SGHRS, CDR2 YFSETQ. Trimming removed 1 base from V and 1 base from J, with 9 bases in between. This chain's CDR3 is CASSLNPSSYEQYF. The CDR3 DNA follows: TGCGCCAGCAGCTTGAATCCCTCATCCTACGAGCAGTACTTC.

J is TRBJ2-7 and V is TRBV21-1; the table's TRBD1 call for D was not verified on the DNA. TRBV21-1 is classified as a pseudogene. The CDR3 spans 14 residues. CDR3 nucleotide sequence: TGTGCCAGCAGCAAGCCCCGGGACCTCTACGAGCAGTACGTC. Translated: CASSKPRDLYEQYV.

This clonotype was observed a few times. The CDR3 nucleotides read TGTGCCAGCAGCCAGGGGCTGGGGAGTACAGATACGCAGTATTTT. Encoded protein: CASSQGLGSTDTQYF. V usage is TRBV3-1 and J usage is TRBJ2-3, with D possibly called TRBD1 or TRBD2 (5 bases each). The CDR3 is 15 residues long. V was clipped by 3 bases and J by 3 bases, with 13 bases between them. CDR1 is LGHDT, CDR2 YNNKEL, per germline (reference sequence).

This clonotype was recorded a few times. The chain recombines TRBV5-1 with TRBJ2-5, with D perhaps given as TRBD1 or TRBD2 (6 bases each). The germline gives CDR1 SGHRS, CDR2 YFSETQ. The CDR3 runs 16 residues. Between the trimmed V and J ends, which lost 4 bases and 5 bases, there was a span of 21 bases. The DNA for the CDR3 is TGCGCCAGCAGCAATACAGGGTCAGCGGGCGGGGAGACCCAGTACTTC. Residues: CASSNTGSAGGETQYF.

CDR3 sequence reads: CASSSSSGHTVGYTF. The CDR3 nucleotides are TGCGCCAGCAGCTCGTCGTCCGGGCATACGGTTGGCTACACCTTC. This rearrangement joins TRBV5-1 to TRBJ1-2; D gene uncertain. CDR3 length equals 15 residues. V shed 3 bases and J shed 7 bases, with 19 bases lying between them. Germline values: CDR1 SGHRS, CDR2 YFSETQ.